Presented here are 23 T cell receptor beta chains from one specimen sequenced in a study of cytomegalovirus exposure and HLA in healthy donors (dated 2017 in TCRdb). Preparation of the library involved the immunoSEQ multiplex PCR assay. TCRdb obtained this table from immuneACCESS and retained in-frame rearrangements with V and J assigned. These tables miss some clones; where compared with another copy, unresolved V genes account for less than half of the shortfall, and the remainder is unexplained. The sample contains 100,000 to 130,000 clones, under 85% of them found a single time. Of the sample, approximately 2.9% is held by the ten largest clones. The specimen was PBMCs. The receptors stem from a young woman in good health and CMV-seronegative.

The rearrangement links TRBV9 to TRBJ1-2; D gene unclear. The CDR3 loop spans 12 amino acids. Germline CDR1 and CDR2: SGDLS and YYNGEE. V gave up 0 bases and J gave up 5 bases, with 5 bases separating them. The DNA for the CDR3 is TGTGCCAGCAGCGTAGGCGAGTATGGCTACACCTTC. The encoded protein is CASSVGEYGYTF.

There are a few counts of this clone. The chain uses TRBV2 and TRBJ1-1, with D hard to call. This CDR3 has 12 residues. Germline values: CDR1 SNHLY, CDR2 FYNNEI. Trimming pared 3 bases from V and 4 bases from J, leaving 6 bases between. CDR3 loop: CASSDDSTEAFF. CDR3 in DNA: TGTGCCAGCAGTGACGATAGCACTGAAGCTTTCTTT.

The V call is TRBV27, the J call TRBJ2-7; D possibly corresponds to TRBD2 (6 bases). V was shortened by 2 bases and J by 6 bases, with 14 bases between the two germline ends. Germline loops: CDR1 MNHEY, CDR2 SMNVEV (reference sequence). The CDR3 has 14 residues. The CDR3 is CASSLGEGTGEQYF. CDR3 DNA sequence: TGTGCCAGCAGTTTAGGTGAAGGGACTGGCGAGCAGTACTTC.

This chain connects TRBV2 to TRBJ1-6; D perhaps matches TRBD1 (5 bases). Trimming took 1 base from V and 10 from J, leaving 26 bases between them. This CDR3 has 19 residues. CDR1 SNHLY and CDR2 FYNNEI come from the germline V gene. The chain's CDR3 is CASSEGGVRALGMGSPLHF. CDR3 nucleotide sequence: TGTGCCAGCAGTGAAGGGGGGGTTCGGGCCCTGGGGATGGGATCACCCCTCCACTTT.

This chain connects TRBV7-3 to TRBJ2-7, with 7 positions matching TRBD1. Germline loops: CDR1 SGHTA, CDR2 FQGTGA. The CDR3 has 15 amino acids. Losses at the gene ends were 2 bases for V and 2 bases for J; bases not matched to a gene: 6. DNA of the CDR3: TGTGCCAGCAGCTTACAGGCAGGGGGTACCTACGAGCAGTACTTC. Translated: CASSLQAGGTYEQYF.

The rearrangement links TRBV4-2 to TRBJ1-1; TRBD1 might be the D (5 bases). CDR3 length: 17 residues. Germline-derived CDR1 and CDR2 are LGHNA and YNFKEQ. V lost 0 bases to trimming and J lost 1 base, with 15 bases between them. The CDR3 loop reads CASSQDKLRQTNTEAFF. DNA of the CDR3: TGTGCCAGCAGCCAAGATAAACTTCGACAGACGAACACTGAAGCTTTCTTT.

The genes are TRBV27 and TRBJ1-5; D is ambiguous. Germline CDR1 MNHEY, CDR2 SMNVEV (reference sequence). V lost 2 bases and J lost 6, with 8 bases in between. The CDR3 loop spans 13 amino acids. The DNA for the CDR3 is TGTGCCAGCAGTTTAGGGAGGGCTCAGCCCCAGCATTTT. Translation gives CASSLGRAQPQHF.

This clone was observed a single time. The J gene is TRBJ2-1, the V gene TRBV25-1; 9 bases are shared with TRBD1. J gave up 2 bases and V 4 bases, and 3 bases lay outside the gene matches. Per the germline V gene, CDR1 is MGHDK and CDR2 is SYGVNS. This CDR3 has 15 amino acids. CDR3 in DNA: TGTGCCAGCAGTGTCCGGGACAGGGCCTACAATGAGCAGTTCTTC. Amino acids: CASSVRDRAYNEQFF.

This clone occurred once. The junction shows a germline mismatch at one end, possibly a read error. The chain uses TRBV10-3 and TRBJ2-7; 8 bases map to TRBD1. CDR1 ENHRY and CDR2 SYGVKD come from the germline V gene. There are 13 residues in the CDR3. Here the CDR3 DNA reads TGTGCCACCAGTGATGGACAGGGCTACGAGCAGTACTTC. Protein product: CATSDGQGYEQYF.

The chain employs TRBV27 and TRBJ2-2; the match to TRBD2 covers 8 bases. The ends lost 7 bases at V and 0 bases at J; junction bases unmatched: 13. The CDR3 length is 18 residues. CDR1 is MNHEY and CDR2 is SMNVEV in the germline V gene (reference sequence). DNA for the CDR3: TGTGCCAGCAAAAAGGGCAACCCTAGCGGGCCGAACACCGGGGAGCTGTTTTTT. It yields the protein CASKKGNPSGPNTGELFF.

The CDR3 loop reads CASSREPGSSYEQYF. The CDR3 coding sequence is TGTGCCAGCAGCCGAGAGCCGGGGAGCTCCTACGAGCAGTACTTC. This chain links TRBV11-1 with TRBJ2-7; D possibly corresponds to TRBD2 (5 bases). V lost 5 bases to trimming and J lost 0 bases, with 14 bases between them. CDR1 and CDR2 (germline): SGHAT, FQDESV (reference sequence). This CDR3 contains 15 residues.

The chain combines TRBV29-1 with TRBJ1-1; the D gene is possibly TRBD1 (6 bases). This CDR3 contains 13 residues. V lost 8 bases and J 1 base, leaving 14 bases between the germline ends. The V gene's germline CDR1 is SQVTM and CDR2 ANQGSEA. CDR3 in amino acids: CSHRDKKNTEAFF. CDR3 nucleotide sequence: TGCAGCCACCGGGACAAGAAGAACACTGAAGCTTTCTTT.

This clone showed up just a few times. The V call is TRBV7-9, the J call TRBJ1-6, with D uncertain. CDR3 size: 14 residues. Trimming took off 1 base at V and 7 bases at J, with 8 bases between the two ends. The germline gives CDR1 SEHNR, CDR2 FQNEAQ (reference sequence). The CDR3 is CASSLDSQNSPLHF. DNA of the CDR3: TGTGCCAGCAGCTTAGACAGCCAGAATTCACCCCTCCACTTT.

This clone was seen only a few times. The chain carries TRBV27 and TRBJ1-4; TRBD1 aligns across 9 bases. CDR3 length: 18 residues. Germline assignment: CDR1 MNHEY and CDR2 SMNVEV (reference sequence). The V and J ends lost 3 bases and 8 bases, in that order; junction bases with no gene match: 16. The CDR3, as DNA: TGTGCCAGCAGTTTCTGGCGTCCCGGGACAGGGTCCGAGGAAAAACTGTTTTTT. Translated: CASSFWRPGTGSEEKLFF.

CDR3 nucleotide sequence: TGTGCCAGCAATCCCGGCAGGTCTGGTAATTCACCCCTCCACTTT. Translated: CASNPGRSGNSPLHF. The rearrangement uses TRBV6-5 and TRBJ1-6; D remains ambiguous. V was shortened by 7 bases and J by 6 bases, with 16 bases between the two germline ends. Germline CDR1 is MNHEY and CDR2 is SVGAGI. This CDR3 has 15 amino acids.

This sequence joins TRBV29-1 and TRBJ2-7; 8 bases match TRBD1. From germline, CDR1 is SQVTM and CDR2 ANQGSEA. CDR3 length: 15 residues. The V segment lost 3 bases and the J segment 2 bases; nucleotides outside the gene matches: 9. The CDR3 DNA sequence: TGCAGCGTTGAGTCAGTAGGGACAGGAACCTACGAGCAGTACTTC. It is translated as CSVESVGTGTYEQYF.

This rearrangement joins TRBV6-1 to TRBJ2-2; 9 positions agree with TRBD2. Germline loops: CDR1 MNHNS, CDR2 SASEGT. The CDR3 has 15 amino acids. Trimming cost V 6 bases and J 1 base; bases outside gene matches: 3. CDR3 bases: TGTGCCAGCAGAGCGGGGGGTGGGAACACCGGGGAGCTGTTTTTT. Residues: CASRAGGGNTGELFF.

This sequence joins TRBV27 and TRBJ2-3; perhaps TRBD1 as D (6 bases). The V end was cut by 4 bases, the J end by 2 bases, with 19 bases between. The CDR3 is 17 amino acids. Germline lookup yields CDR1 MNHEY and CDR2 SMNVEV (reference sequence). The CDR3 spells CASSSSPNRVSTDTQYF. In DNA, the CDR3 is TGTGCCAGCAGTTCATCCCCGAACAGGGTTTCCACAGATACGCAGTATTTT.

Comment on this clone: Other DNA sequences within the sample encode an identical CDR3. CDR3 region: CASSVGTGDQPQHF. As DNA, the CDR3 is TGTGCCAGCAGCGTAGGGACAGGGGATCAGCCCCAGCATTTT. The chain combines TRBV9 with TRBJ1-5; 9 bases fit TRBD1. The CDR3 is made up of 14 amino acids. Germline V gene data show CDR1 as SGDLS and CDR2 as YYNGEE. V lost 0 bases and J lost 5; bases outside the gene matches: 0.

V and J are TRBV11-3 and TRBJ2-2; the D gene is possibly TRBD1 (6 bases). The CDR3 runs 18 residues. From germline, CDR1 is SGHNT and CDR2 YENEEA. V dropped 2 bases and J dropped 0 bases, with 16 bases sitting between them. CDR3 nucleotides: TGTGCCAGCAGCTTATTTAGTCAGGGGTATACGAACACCGGGGAGCTGTTTTTT. Translating it yields CASSLFSQGYTNTGELFF.

The chain carries TRBV4-1 and TRBJ2-7; 14 nucleotides line up with TRBD2. The germline gives CDR1 MGHRA, CDR2 YSYEKL. The CDR3 length is 19 residues. V lost 4 bases and J lost 3; bases outside the gene matches: 14. In nucleotides, the CDR3 is TGCGCCAGCAGCCGATATCTACCGACTAGCGGGGGGGATAACTACGAGCAGTACTTC. It codes for CASSRYLPTSGGDNYEQYF.

The chain couples TRBV9 to TRBJ2-5; 9 nucleotides agree with TRBD1. This CDR3 is 17 amino acids long. The germline gives CDR1 SGDLS, CDR2 YYNGEE. V was pared by 3 bases and J by 4 bases, with 13 bases of the junction left unmatched. In DNA form, the CDR3 reads TGTGCCAGCAGCGAGGACCCAGTGGGACAGGGAAGAGAGACCCAGTACTTC. As protein: CASSEDPVGQGRETQYF.

The chain employs TRBV5-4 and TRBJ1-1; 10 bases are a match to TRBD1. Per the germline V gene, CDR1 is SGHNT and CDR2 is YYREEE (reference sequence). V lost 4 bases and J lost 0; bases outside the gene matches: 3. CDR3 length equals 15 residues. CDR3 sequence reads: CASSTGTGVNTEAFF. The CDR3 DNA sequence: TGTGCCAGCAGCACTGGGACAGGGGTGAACACTGAAGCTTTCTTT.